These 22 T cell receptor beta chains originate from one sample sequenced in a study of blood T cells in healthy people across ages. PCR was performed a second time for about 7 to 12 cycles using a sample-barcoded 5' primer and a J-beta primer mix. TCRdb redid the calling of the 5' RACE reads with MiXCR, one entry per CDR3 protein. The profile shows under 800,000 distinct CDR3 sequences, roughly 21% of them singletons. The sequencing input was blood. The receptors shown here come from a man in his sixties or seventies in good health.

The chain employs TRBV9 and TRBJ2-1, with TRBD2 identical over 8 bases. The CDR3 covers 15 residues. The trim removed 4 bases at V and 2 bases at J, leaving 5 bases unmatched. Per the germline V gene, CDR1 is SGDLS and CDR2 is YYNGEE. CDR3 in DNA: TGTGCCAGCAGCCTTAGCGGGACGCCCTACAATGAGCAGTTCTTC. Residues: CASSLSGTPYNEQFF. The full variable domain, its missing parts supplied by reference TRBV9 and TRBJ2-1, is DSGVTQTPKHLITATGQRVTLRCSPRSGDLSVYWYQQSLDQGLQFLIQYYNGEERAKGNILERFSAQQFPDLHSELNLSSLELGDSALYFCASSLSGTPYNEQFFGPGTRLTVL.

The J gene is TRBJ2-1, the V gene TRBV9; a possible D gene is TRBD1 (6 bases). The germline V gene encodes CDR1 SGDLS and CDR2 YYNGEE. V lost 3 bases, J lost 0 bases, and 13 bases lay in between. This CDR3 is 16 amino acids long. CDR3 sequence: CASSGGWGPSYNEQFF. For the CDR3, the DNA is TGTGCCAGCAGCGGGGGTTGGGGGCCCTCCTACAATGAGCAGTTCTTC.

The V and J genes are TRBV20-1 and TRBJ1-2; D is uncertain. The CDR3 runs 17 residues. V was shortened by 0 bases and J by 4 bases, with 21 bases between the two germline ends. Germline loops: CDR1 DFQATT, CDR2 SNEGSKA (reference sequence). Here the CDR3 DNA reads TGCAGTGCTAGAGACCGCCGCGTAGTGACCTGGGGCTATGGCTACACCTTC. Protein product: CSARDRRVVTWGYGYTF.

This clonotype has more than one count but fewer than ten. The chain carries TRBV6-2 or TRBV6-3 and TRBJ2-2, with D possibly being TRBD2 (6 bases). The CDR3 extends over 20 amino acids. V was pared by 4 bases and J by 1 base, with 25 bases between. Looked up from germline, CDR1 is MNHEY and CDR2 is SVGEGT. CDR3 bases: TGTGCCAGCAGTTCCCCCCAGTTTGGTGGGGGAGGTGAGAACACCGGGGAGCTGTTTTTT. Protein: CASSSPQFGGGGENTGELFF.

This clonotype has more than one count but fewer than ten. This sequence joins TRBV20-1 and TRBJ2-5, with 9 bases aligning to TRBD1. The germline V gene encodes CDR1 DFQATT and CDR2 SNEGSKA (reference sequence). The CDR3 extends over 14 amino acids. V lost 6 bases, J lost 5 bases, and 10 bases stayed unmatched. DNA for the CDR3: TGCAGTGCCACGGGACAGGGAGGATATGAGACCCAGTACTTC. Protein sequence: CSATGQGGYETQYF.

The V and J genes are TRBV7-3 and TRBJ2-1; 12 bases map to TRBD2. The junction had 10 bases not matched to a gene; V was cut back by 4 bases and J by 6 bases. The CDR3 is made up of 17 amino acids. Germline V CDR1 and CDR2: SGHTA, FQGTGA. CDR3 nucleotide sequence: TGTGCCAGCAGCTCACGGACTAGCGGGATCTGGTCCAATGAGCAGTTCTTC. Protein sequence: CASSSRTSGIWSNEQFF.

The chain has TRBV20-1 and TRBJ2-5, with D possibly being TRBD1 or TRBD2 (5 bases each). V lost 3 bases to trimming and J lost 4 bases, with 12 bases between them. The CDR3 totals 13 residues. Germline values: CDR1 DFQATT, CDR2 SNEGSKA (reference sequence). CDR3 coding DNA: TGCAGTGCTAGGGGGGAGACCGGAGAGACCCAGTACTTC. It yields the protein CSARGETGETQYF.

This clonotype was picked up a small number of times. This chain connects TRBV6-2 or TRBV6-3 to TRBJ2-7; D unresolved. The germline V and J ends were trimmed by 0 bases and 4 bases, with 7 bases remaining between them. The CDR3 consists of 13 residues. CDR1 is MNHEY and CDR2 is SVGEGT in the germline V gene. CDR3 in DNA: TGTGCCAGCAGTTACTCGAAGGGTTACGAGCAGTACTTC. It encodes CASSYSKGYEQYF.

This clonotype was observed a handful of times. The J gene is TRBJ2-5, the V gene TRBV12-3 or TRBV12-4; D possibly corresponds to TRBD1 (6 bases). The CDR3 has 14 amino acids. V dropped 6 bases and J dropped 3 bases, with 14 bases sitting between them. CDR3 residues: CASSPMQGKETQYF. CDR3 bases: TGTGCCAGCAGCCCCATGCAGGGGAAAGAGACCCAGTACTTC.

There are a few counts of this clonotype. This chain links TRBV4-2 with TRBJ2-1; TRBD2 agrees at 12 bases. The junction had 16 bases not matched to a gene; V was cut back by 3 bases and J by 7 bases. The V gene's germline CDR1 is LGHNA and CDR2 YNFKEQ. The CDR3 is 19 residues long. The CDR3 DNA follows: TGTGCCAGCAGCCAGTTTAAGGCTAGCGGGAGGGTCTCTGGGAATGAGCAGTTCTTC. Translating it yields CASSQFKASGRVSGNEQFF.

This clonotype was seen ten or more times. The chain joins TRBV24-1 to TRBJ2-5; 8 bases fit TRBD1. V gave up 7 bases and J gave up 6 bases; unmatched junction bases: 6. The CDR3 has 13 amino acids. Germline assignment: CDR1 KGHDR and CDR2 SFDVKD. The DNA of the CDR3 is TGTGCCACCAGCACGACAGGGGTGAAGACCCAGTACTTC. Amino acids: CATSTTGVKTQYF.

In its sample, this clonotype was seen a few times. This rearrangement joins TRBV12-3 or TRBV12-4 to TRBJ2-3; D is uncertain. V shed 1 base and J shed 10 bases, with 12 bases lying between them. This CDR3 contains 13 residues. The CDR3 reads CASSLGTASSQYF. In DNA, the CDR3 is TGTGCCAGCAGTTTAGGCACGGCGAGTTCGCAGTATTTT.

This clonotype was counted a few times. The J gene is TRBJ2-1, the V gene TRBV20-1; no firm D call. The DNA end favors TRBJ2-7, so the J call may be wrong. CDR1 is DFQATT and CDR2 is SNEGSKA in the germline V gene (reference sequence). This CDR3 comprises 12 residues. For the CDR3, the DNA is TGCAGTGCTAGGGTGTCGGTGGGCGAGCAGTACTTC. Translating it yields CSARVSVGEQYF.

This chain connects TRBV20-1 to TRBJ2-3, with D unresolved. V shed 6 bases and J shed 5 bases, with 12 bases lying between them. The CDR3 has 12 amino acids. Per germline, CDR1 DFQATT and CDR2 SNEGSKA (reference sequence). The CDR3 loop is CSAPPHLDTQYF. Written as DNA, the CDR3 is TGCAGTGCCCCACCCCATTTAGATACGCAGTATTTT.

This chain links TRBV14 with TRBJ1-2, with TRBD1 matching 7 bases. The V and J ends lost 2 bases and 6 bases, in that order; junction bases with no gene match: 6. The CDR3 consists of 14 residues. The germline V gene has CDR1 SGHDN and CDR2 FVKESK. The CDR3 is CASSQPKGTDGYTF. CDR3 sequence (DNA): TGTGCCAGCAGCCAACCAAAGGGGACAGATGGCTACACCTTC.

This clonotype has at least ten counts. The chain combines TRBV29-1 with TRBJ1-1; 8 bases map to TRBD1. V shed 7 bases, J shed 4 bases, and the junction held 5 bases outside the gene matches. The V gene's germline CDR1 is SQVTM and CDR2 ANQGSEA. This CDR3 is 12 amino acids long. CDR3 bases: TGCAGCGGATCTCAGGGGGCCACTGAAGCTTTCTTT. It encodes CSGSQGATEAFF.

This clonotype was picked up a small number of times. Here the CDR3 DNA reads TGCGCCAGCAGCCAAGATATCGGGGGGAGGGACACTGAAGCTTTCTTT. It encodes CASSQDIGGRDTEAFF. The chain is built from TRBV4-1 and TRBJ1-1; a possible D gene is TRBD1 (5 bases). The V end was cut by 0 bases, the J end by 3 bases, with 14 bases between. Germline-derived CDR1 and CDR2 are MGHRA and YSYEKL. The CDR3 spans 16 residues.

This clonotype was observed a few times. The CDR3 sequence: CASGGPKAGNTIYF. Here the CDR3 DNA reads TGTGCCAGCGGAGGGCCTAAGGCAGGAAACACCATATATTTT. The chain uses TRBV12-3 or TRBV12-4 and TRBJ1-3; D is unresolved. V was clipped by 8 bases and J by 4 bases, with 15 bases between them. This CDR3 region has 14 residues.

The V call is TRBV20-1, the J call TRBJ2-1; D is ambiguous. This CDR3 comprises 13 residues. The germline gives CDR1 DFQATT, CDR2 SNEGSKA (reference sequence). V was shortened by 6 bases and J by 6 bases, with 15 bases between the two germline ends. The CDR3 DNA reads TGCAGTGCCTCCCTGCATTTGGGCAATGAGCAGTTCTTC. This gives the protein CSASLHLGNEQFF.

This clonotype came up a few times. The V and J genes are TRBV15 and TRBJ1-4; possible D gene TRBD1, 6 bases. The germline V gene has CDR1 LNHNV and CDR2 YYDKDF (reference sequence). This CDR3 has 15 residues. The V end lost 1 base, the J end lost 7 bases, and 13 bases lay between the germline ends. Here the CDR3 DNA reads TGTGCCACCAGCAGAGCCCCAGGGGAAGTTGAAAAACTGTTTTTT. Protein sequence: CATSRAPGEVEKLFF.

The chain's CDR3 is CSVEDRGGVGYTF. DNA of the CDR3: TGCAGCGTTGAAGATCGAGGGGGAGTGGGCTACACCTTC. V and J are TRBV29-1 and TRBJ1-2; D is possibly TRBD1 (6 bases). The V and J ends lost 0 bases and 8 bases respectively, with 13 bases between them. This CDR3 region has 13 residues. Looked up from germline, CDR1 is SQVTM and CDR2 is ANQGSEA.

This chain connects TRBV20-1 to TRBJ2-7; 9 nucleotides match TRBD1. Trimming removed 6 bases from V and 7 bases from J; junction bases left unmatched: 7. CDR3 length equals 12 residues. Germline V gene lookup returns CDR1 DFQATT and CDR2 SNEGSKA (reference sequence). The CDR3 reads CSASGTGKEQYF. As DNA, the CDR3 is TGCAGTGCCTCCGGGACAGGGAAAGAGCAGTACTTC.